Each of the 13 T cell receptor beta chains below was sequenced from the same sample in a study of blood T cell repertoires in COVID-19. Only in-frame clones appear in the TCRdb table, and some are missing; sequencing was by immunoSEQ multiplex PCR. The sample shows 400,000 or so clones, approximately 86% of them seen only once. The sequencing sample was made of peripheral blood. The receptors stem from a human donor in a cohort sampled during active COVID-19.

About this clone itself: Other nucleotide sequences from this sample produce the same CDR3. The chain uses TRBV2 and TRBJ2-3; TRBD1 aligns across 11 bases. The CDR3 is made up of 15 amino acids. Germline V gene data show CDR1 as SNHLY and CDR2 as FYNNEI. V shed 5 bases and J 3 bases; nucleotides not matched to a gene: 4. The CDR3 sequence is CASSRDRGSTDTQYF. In DNA form, the CDR3 reads TGTGCCAGCAGTCGGGACAGGGGGTCAACAGATACGCAGTATTTT. The full variable domain, in which reference TRBV2 and TRBJ2-3 provide the parts outside the CDR3, is EPEVTQTPSHQVTQMGQEVILRCVPISNHLYFYWYRQILGQKVEFLVSFYNNEISEKSEIFDDQFSVERPDGSNFTLKIRSTKLEDSAMYFCASSRDRGSTDTQYFGPGTRLTVL.

The chain combines TRBV10-3 with TRBJ2-5; D unresolved. The V gene lost 7 bases and the J gene lost 2 bases, with 11 bases spanning the gap. In germline, CDR1 is ENHRY, CDR2 SYGVKD. CDR3 length equals 13 residues. DNA of the CDR3: TGTGCCATCAACCAGGTGCCTCAAGAGACCCAGTACTTC. This gives the protein CAINQVPQETQYF.

The rearrangement joins TRBV27 to TRBJ2-1, with 10 bases lining up with TRBD2. V gave up 8 bases and J gave up 9 bases; unmatched junction bases: 10. CDR1 and CDR2 (germline): MNHEY, SMNVEV (reference sequence). The CDR3 contains 14 residues. Written as DNA, the CDR3 is TGTGCCAGCTCCGCACTAGCGGGAATTAGTGAGCAGTTCTTC. This sequence encodes CASSALAGISEQFF.

This chain joins TRBV7-3 and TRBJ2-1; 7 bases match TRBD2. Germline trimming cut 3 bases from V and 7 bases from J; bases unmatched to any gene: 12. Per the germline V gene, CDR1 is SGHTA and CDR2 is FQGTGA. The CDR3 is 16 amino acids. The CDR3 region is CASSLGPGGSSNEQFF. The DNA of the CDR3 is TGTGCCAGCAGCTTGGGGCCCGGCGGGAGTTCAAATGAGCAGTTCTTC. The full variable domain, rest sourced from reference TRBV7-3 and TRBJ2-1, is GAGVSQTPSNKVTEKGKYVELRCDPISGHTALYWYRQSLGQGPEFLIYFQGTGAADDSGLPNDRFFAVRPEGSVSTLKIQRTERGDSAVYLCASSLGPGGSSNEQFFGPGTRLTVL.

The chain recombines TRBV5-1 with TRBJ2-6, with 7 bases identical to TRBD1. Per germline, CDR1 SGHRS and CDR2 YFSETQ. Trimming cost V 4 bases and J 0 bases; bases outside gene matches: 4. This CDR3 is built from 16 residues. CDR3: CASSPRQGSGANVLTF. Written as DNA, the CDR3 is TGCGCCAGCAGCCCCCGACAGGGCTCTGGGGCCAACGTCCTGACTTTC.

The gene calls are TRBV30 and TRBJ1-4; D is perhaps TRBD1 (5 bases). V was pared by 2 bases and J by 0 bases, with 16 bases between. CDR1 is GTSNPN and CDR2 is SVGIG in the germline V gene (reference sequence). The CDR3 runs 17 residues. Here the CDR3 reads CAWSNEGRAATNEKLFF. DNA for the CDR3: TGTGCCTGGAGTAACGAGGGGAGGGCTGCAACTAATGAAAAACTGTTTTTT.

The rearrangement joins TRBV2 to TRBJ2-5; 12 nucleotides align to TRBD2. After removal of 6 bases from V and 4 bases from J, the junction contained 9 bases not matched to a gene. This CDR3 is 16 amino acids long. Germline V gives CDR1 SNHLY, CDR2 FYNNEI. The CDR3 DNA is TGTGCCAGCAGAGAGACTAGCGGGGGACCGGGAGAGACCCAGTACTTC. This translates into CASRETSGGPGETQYF.

The rearrangement links TRBV28 to TRBJ1-4, with D unclear. CDR1 is MDHEN and CDR2 is SYDVKM in the germline V gene. Between the trimmed V and J ends, which lost 8 bases and 12 bases, there was a span of 13 bases. The CDR3 spans 11 residues. This CDR3 is CASRSVLQLFF. CDR3 coding DNA: TGTGCCAGCCGCAGCGTTCTCCAACTGTTTTTT.

This CDR3 is CASSVEGDIGAWNTEAFF. The CDR3 bases are TGTGCCAGCAGCGTAGAGGGGGACATAGGGGCTTGGAACACTGAAGCTTTCTTT. V and J are TRBV9 and TRBJ1-1; a weak D match, TRBD1 (6 bases). Per germline, CDR1 SGDLS and CDR2 YYNGEE. The ends were cut back, 0 bases at V and 1 base at J, with 19 bases in the middle. There are 18 residues in the CDR3.

The chain combines TRBV19 with TRBJ1-2; D is unclear. Trimming cost V 9 bases and J 6 bases, with 11 bases left between them. The germline V gene has CDR1 LNHDA and CDR2 SQIVND (reference sequence). This CDR3 spans 11 amino acids. This CDR3 reads CASLTEDGYTF. The CDR3 nucleotides read TGTGCCAGCCTCACGGAGGATGGCTACACCTTC.

V and J are TRBV6-6 and TRBJ2-7, with D perhaps matching TRBD2 (5 bases). Germline values: CDR1 MNHNY, CDR2 SVGAGI (reference sequence). The V end lost 6 bases, the J end lost 0 bases, and 12 bases lay between the germline ends. This CDR3 comprises 14 residues. The CDR3 is CASRRTLDSYEQYF. CDR3 in DNA: TGTGCCAGCAGGCGGACTTTAGACTCCTACGAGCAGTACTTC.

The rearrangement links TRBV27 to TRBJ2-3; 7 bases fit TRBD1. The CDR3 has 17 residues. Germline V gene data show CDR1 as MNHEY and CDR2 as SMNVEV (reference sequence). J gave up 0 bases and V 3 bases, and 9 bases lay outside the gene matches. The CDR3 DNA follows: TGTGCCAGCAGTTTGACGTATGGGACAGCTAGCACAGATACGCAGTATTTT. Protein: CASSLTYGTASTDTQYF.

In DNA, the CDR3 is TGTGCCAGCTCCTCGGGACTAGCGATAGGGACCCAGTACTTC. Encoded protein: CASSSGLAIGTQYF. J is TRBJ2-5 and V is TRBV6-6; 10 nucleotides align to TRBD2. The CDR3 totals 14 residues. The V gene end was trimmed by 8 bases and the J gene end by 7 bases; junction bases not matched to a gene: 10. CDR1 and CDR2 from the germline V gene are MNHNY and SVGAGI (reference sequence).